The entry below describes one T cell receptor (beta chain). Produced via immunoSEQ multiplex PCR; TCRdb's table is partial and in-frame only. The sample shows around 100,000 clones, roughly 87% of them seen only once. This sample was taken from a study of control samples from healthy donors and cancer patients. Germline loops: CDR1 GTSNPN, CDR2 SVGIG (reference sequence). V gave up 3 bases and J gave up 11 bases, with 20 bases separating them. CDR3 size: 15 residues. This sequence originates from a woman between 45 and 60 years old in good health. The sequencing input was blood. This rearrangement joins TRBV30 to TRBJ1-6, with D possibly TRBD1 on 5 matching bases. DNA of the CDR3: TGTGCCTGGAGGGGACCAAAGGGGATGCGAACACCCCTCCACTTT. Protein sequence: CAWRGPKGMRTPLHF.